This TCR beta chain was obtained from a study of blood T cell repertoires in COVID-19. Study-wide background: PBMCs, B-cell-depleted T cells, or T cells were the source of the cDNA or gDNA that made up the material.

Germline CDR1 reads SGHTS; CDR2 reads YDEGEE. J lost 6 bases, V lost 3 bases, and 13 bases had no gene match. The CDR3 is made up of 16 amino acids. Per the original data handling: Nucleated cell counts were estimated from reference gene primer amplification. Sequencing used immunoSEQ multiplex PCR; TCRdb keeps in-frame clones, though not all of them. For V, J and clone size, that table is used; D and trimming come from the DNA. The sample records just over 250,000 clones, 86% being singletons. V and J are TRBV5-8 and TRBJ2-7, with TRBD1 matching 9 bases. The source is a man between 35 and 55 years old who had recovered from COVID-19. Sequencing input: peripheral blood. CDR3 amino acids: CASSSTKVGQGFEQYF. The CDR3 nucleotides read TGTGCCAGCAGCTCGACCAAAGTGGGACAGGGATTCGAGCAGTACTTC.